This T cell receptor (beta chain) came from a study of blood T cell repertoires in COVID-19. Study-wide background: T cells, B-cell-depleted T cells, or PBMCs provided the cDNA or gDNA that served as material.

Profiling relied on immunoSEQ multiplex PCR, and the TCRdb table lists in-frame clones only, not all of them. The sample records about 250,000 clones, more than 65% being singletons. The ends were cut back, 4 bases at V and 6 bases at J, with 17 bases in the middle. The germline V gene encodes CDR1 SGDLS and CDR2 YYNGEE. CDR3 length: 15 amino acids. The V gene is TRBV9, the J gene TRBJ2-1; D is perhaps TRBD1 (5 bases). Source material: peripheral blood. The receptor's source is a woman older than 75 with acute or convalescent COVID-19. The CDR3 region is CASSPGQSRGNEQFF. The CDR3 region has the DNA TGTGCCAGCAGCCCCGGACAATCCCGAGGCAATGAGCAGTTCTTC.